This T cell receptor beta chain comes out of a study of T cells in localized non-small cell lung cancer. About this clone itself: As yet, its antigen is unknown.

This CDR3 comprises 14 residues. CDR1 SGHRS and CDR2 YFSETQ come from the germline V gene. Between the trimmed V and J ends, which lost 1 base and 6 bases, there was a span of 14 bases. Profiled with immunoSEQ multiplex PCR; TCRdb holds only in-frame clones, not every one. The repertoire includes some 15,000 clones, roughly four fifths of them detected once, and more than 30% sits in the top ten. Study outcomes and limitations: The study found T cell clonality highest in uninvolved adjacent lung, above tumor. The tumor had only one region sequenced, so heterogeneity remains possible. Longer overall survival was seen with higher T cell density measured in blood. Paired adjacent lung recovered a median around 60 of the top 100 tumor clones.

Sequencing used peripheral blood, obtained before any cancer treatment. This clonotype was obtained from a male donor aged 60 or over with stage I lung adenocarcinoma. The rearrangement joins TRBV5-1 to TRBJ2-7; a weak D match, TRBD2 (6 bases). The DNA for the CDR3 is TGCGCCAGCAGCTTGCGCGGGGCCGGGGGCGAGCAGTACTTC. Amino acids: CASSLRGAGGEQYF.